This T cell receptor beta chain was observed in a study of shared clonotypes between healthy human individuals. Replicate PCRs run on sorted subsets employed 200 to 250 ng DNA, roughly 30,000 T cell genomes. Repertoires were generated with immunoSEQ multiplex PCR, while TCRdb's copy carries only in-frame clones and drops some. The table includes roughly 2,000,000 clones, roughly 95% detected once. Of note for this clone: The antigen remains undetermined.

General study findings and limits: Sampling involved blood alone; tissue repertoires likely differ. Clonotypes not shared had lower generation probabilities than those common to all four donors.

The germline gives CDR1 SGHVS, CDR2 FNYEAQ. The CDR3 totals 15 residues. Trimming took 2 bases from V and 3 from J, leaving 14 bases between them. Naivety among CD8 cells was defined by CD45RO negativity and positive CCR7 selection, thereby excluding terminally differentiated effector memory CD45RA+ cells. This sequence originates from a man younger than 35 in good health. The rearrangement links TRBV7-6 to TRBJ2-7, with D possibly called TRBD1 or TRBD2 (5 bases each). Sequenced sample: naive CD8+ T cells sorted from blood. The CDR3 nucleotides are TGTGCCAGCAGCTTACGGGGCGCGGTTGGCTACGAGCAGTACTTC. It codes for CASSLRGAVGYEQYF.